These 30 T cell receptor beta chains were all obtained from the same sample, sequenced in a study of blood T cell repertoires in COVID-19. Sequencing was performed with immunoSEQ multiplex PCR; in TCRdb, only in-frame clones are kept and a portion is missing. Among about half a million clones listed, 85% to 90% were seen once. Sequencing input: peripheral blood. The receptors come from a man younger than 30 with COVID-19, enrolled during active disease.

The chain recombines TRBV6-5 with TRBJ1-1; 10 bases are shared with TRBD1. V trimming: 7 bases; J trimming: 1 base; junction bases outside the gene matches: 3. Germline CDR1 and CDR2: MNHEY and SVGAGI. This CDR3 has 14 residues. Written as DNA, the CDR3 is TGTGCCAGCACTGGACAGGGGGGGAACACTGAAGCTTTCTTT. Its protein product is CASTGQGGNTEAFF.

The V and J genes are TRBV7-8 and TRBJ2-3, with 15 nucleotides matching TRBD2. CDR1 is SGHVS and CDR2 is FQNEAQ in the germline V gene. V lost 4 bases and J lost 2; bases outside the gene matches: 4. The CDR3 contains 17 residues. CDR3 sequence (DNA): TGTGCCAGCAGCTCGGGACTAGCGGGGGGCCCCACAGATACGCAGTATTTT. Its translation: CASSSGLAGGPTDTQYF. Using reference TRBV7-8 and TRBJ2-3 for the parts outside the CDR3, the full variable domain is GAGVSQSPRYKVAKRGQDVALRCDPISGHVSLFWYQQALGQGPEFLTYFQNEAQLDKSGLPSDRFFAERPEGSVSTLKIQRTQQEDSAVYLCASSSGLAGGPTDTQYFGPGTRLTVL.

The chain joins TRBV5-1 to TRBJ2-3; D unresolved. V was shortened by 4 bases and J by 5 bases, with 8 bases between the two germline ends. CDR1 and CDR2 from the germline V gene are SGHRS and YFSETQ. The CDR3 runs to 12 residues. The CDR3 sequence: CASSNLLDTQYF. The DNA of the CDR3 is TGCGCCAGCAGCAACTTACTAGATACGCAGTATTTT.

This clone was recorded once. The chain couples TRBV18 to TRBJ1-3, with D uncertain. The CDR3 has 15 residues. V was clipped by 3 bases and J by 4 bases, with 13 bases between them. CDR1 is KGHSH and CDR2 is LQKENI in the germline V gene. CDR3 loop: CASSPSGIGGNTIYF. CDR3 coding DNA: TGTGCCAGCTCACCTAGCGGGATAGGAGGAAACACCATATATTTT.

This chain joins TRBV7-9 and TRBJ2-1, with 12 bases matching TRBD2. CDR1 and CDR2 from the germline V gene are SEHNR and FQNEAQ (reference sequence). Losses at the gene ends were 5 bases for V and 4 bases for J; bases not matched to a gene: 6. CDR3 length equals 16 residues. The DNA for the CDR3 is TGTGCCAGCAGCCGGACTAGCGGGGCTTATTACAATGAGCAGTTCTTC. It specifies CASSRTSGAYYNEQFF.

The chain couples TRBV29-1 to TRBJ2-1; 7 nucleotides align to TRBD2. V shed 1 base, J shed 3 bases, and the junction held 9 bases outside the gene matches. Per the germline V gene, CDR1 is SQVTM and CDR2 is ANQGSEA. CDR3 length equals 16 residues. DNA for the CDR3: TGCAGCGTTGAAGGGGCCGAGCGGGGATTCTACAATGAGCAGTTCTTC. Translated, it gives CSVEGAERGFYNEQFF.

The chain recombines TRBV25-1 with TRBJ2-7, with D possibly matching TRBD1 (6 bases). Per the germline V gene, CDR1 is MGHDK and CDR2 is SYGVNS. This CDR3 contains 13 residues. Trimming stripped 8 bases from V and 2 bases from J, with 13 bases between. The CDR3 region is CASSGETTYEQYF. In nucleotides, the CDR3 is TGTGCCAGCTCAGGGGAAACGACCTACGAGCAGTACTTC.

The V call is TRBV11-3, the J call TRBJ1-1; D is unclear. The length of the CDR3 is 14 residues. CDR1 is SGHNT and CDR2 is YENEEA in the germline V gene. Trimming left V 8 bases short and J 3 bases short, with 16 bases between. CDR3 amino acids: CASAIGRADTEAFF. In DNA, the CDR3 is TGTGCCAGCGCAATAGGGAGGGCGGACACTGAAGCTTTCTTT.

The chain's CDR3 is CASSTPGQGSSNGYTF. The CDR3 DNA is TGTGCCAGCAGTACGCCGGGACAGGGGTCGTCGAATGGCTACACCTTC. The V gene is TRBV2, the J gene TRBJ1-2; 10 positions agree with TRBD1. Germline V gives CDR1 SNHLY, CDR2 FYNNEI. Losses at the gene ends were 5 bases for V and 6 bases for J; bases not matched to a gene: 12. The CDR3 is 16 amino acids.

The V and J genes are TRBV29-1 and TRBJ2-2, with 10 bases fitting TRBD1. Germline trimming cut 5 bases from V and 4 bases from J; bases unmatched to any gene: 10. Germline loops: CDR1 SQVTM, CDR2 ANQGSEA. The CDR3 consists of 16 residues. The CDR3 loop reads CSVSPTGQGFTGELFF. The CDR3 nucleotides are TGCAGCGTTTCCCCGACGGGACAGGGGTTCACCGGGGAGCTGTTTTTT.

The CDR3: CASGLGPGQRDEQYF. The DNA for the CDR3 is TGTGCTAGTGGTTTGGGGCCGGGACAGAGGGACGAGCAGTACTTC. The chain uses TRBV12-5 and TRBJ2-7; 7 positions match TRBD1. The CDR3 is 15 residues long. Germline assignment: CDR1 LGHNT and CDR2 FRNRAP. Losses at the gene ends were 1 base for V and 5 bases for J; bases not matched to a gene: 8.

The gene calls are TRBV29-1 and TRBJ2-1, with 7 bases fitting TRBD1. This CDR3 has 12 residues. Germline-derived CDR1 and CDR2 are SQVTM and ANQGSEA. After removal of 5 bases from V and 7 bases from J, the junction contained 5 bases not matched to a gene. CDR3 region: CSVSTGQNEQFF. In DNA form, the CDR3 reads TGCAGCGTTTCGACAGGGCAAAATGAGCAGTTCTTC.

The chain joins TRBV27 to TRBJ2-5, with 8 bases lining up with TRBD1. CDR3 size: 19 residues. With V trimmed by 6 bases and J by 5 bases, 23 bases remained unmatched. Per germline, CDR1 MNHEY and CDR2 SMNVEV (reference sequence). CDR3 nucleotide sequence: TGTGCCAGCAGCCGCACTATGAGGCTGGACAGGGATCCCCGGGAGACCCAGTACTTC. It translates to CASSRTMRLDRDPRETQYF.

The rearrangement joins TRBV6-6 to TRBJ2-2; D is uncertain. Germline CDR1 reads MNHNY; CDR2 reads SVGAGI (reference sequence). There are 11 residues in the CDR3. V dropped 7 bases and J dropped 6 bases, with 6 bases sitting between them. CDR3 residues: CASTTAGELFF. The CDR3 nucleotides read TGTGCCAGCACCACGGCCGGGGAGCTGTTTTTT.

V and J are TRBV2 and TRBJ1-2, with TRBD1 identical over 8 bases. This CDR3 region has 14 residues. V shed 4 bases, J shed 3 bases, and the junction held 4 bases outside the gene matches. The germline gives CDR1 SNHLY, CDR2 FYNNEI. CDR3 in amino acids: CASSVTGADYGYTF. The CDR3 DNA reads TGTGCCAGCAGTGTGACAGGGGCCGACTATGGCTACACCTTC.

V and J are TRBV27 and TRBJ2-1; D unresolved. The CDR3 consists of 15 residues. Germline CDR1 reads MNHEY; CDR2 reads SMNVEV (reference sequence). V lost 8 bases and J lost 5, with 19 bases in between. The CDR3 spells CASGPTLLQNNEQFF. DNA for the CDR3: TGTGCCAGCGGGCCGACATTGCTCCAAAACAATGAGCAGTTCTTC.

The chain carries TRBV18 and TRBJ1-5; 10 positions agree with TRBD1. This CDR3 is built from 15 residues. The germline V gene encodes CDR1 KGHSH and CDR2 LQKENI. J lost 2 bases, V lost 5 bases, and 3 bases had no gene match. The DNA for the CDR3 is TGTGCCAGCTCAGCCGGGACAGGGGGCAATCAGCCCCAGCATTTT. It yields the protein CASSAGTGGNQPQHF.

The V gene is TRBV12-3 or TRBV12-4, the J gene TRBJ2-7; possibly TRBD2 for D (6 bases). V was pared by 4 bases and J by 4 bases, with 11 bases between. The CDR3 is made up of 13 amino acids. The CDR3 loop is CASSYGSGYEQYF. The CDR3 DNA follows: TGTGCCAGCAGTTACGGGAGTGGGTACGAGCAGTACTTC.

As for this clone: This sample includes further DNA sequences coding for the same CDR3. The chain links TRBV5-5 to TRBJ2-5; D unresolved. The V end lost 4 bases, the J end lost 3 bases, and 4 bases lay between the germline ends. Germline values: CDR1 SGHKS, CDR2 YYEKEE (reference sequence). The CDR3 runs 11 residues. The CDR3 reads CASSLEETQYF. CDR3 DNA sequence: TGTGCCAGCAGCCTCGAAGAGACCCAGTACTTC.

V is TRBV19 and J is TRBJ1-1; D perhaps matches TRBD1 (5 bases). The ends were cut back, 6 bases at V and 0 bases at J, with 11 bases in the middle. Germline V gene lookup returns CDR1 LNHDA and CDR2 SQIVND (reference sequence). The CDR3 has 14 amino acids. The CDR3 DNA sequence: TGTGCCAGTAGGCCAGGGCGCCTGAACACTGAAGCTTTCTTT. Its translation is CASRPGRLNTEAFF. Using reference TRBV19 and TRBJ1-1 for the parts outside the CDR3, the full variable domain is DGGITQSPKYLFRKEGQNVTLSCEQNLNHDAMYWYRQDPGQGLRLIYYSQIVNDFQKGDIAEGYSVSREKKESFPLTVTSAQKNPTAFYLCASRPGRLNTEAFFGQGTRLTVV.

The chain recombines TRBV2 with TRBJ1-1; 9 nucleotides match TRBD1. From germline, CDR1 is SNHLY and CDR2 FYNNEI. V shed 7 bases and J 4 bases; nucleotides not matched to a gene: 4. This CDR3 has 13 amino acids. The chain's CDR3 is CASNRGPGTEAFF. The CDR3 region has the DNA TGTGCCAGCAACAGGGGGCCGGGCACTGAAGCTTTCTTT.

V gene TRBV24-1 combines with J gene TRBJ2-1; perhaps TRBD1 as D (5 bases). The CDR3 contains 15 residues. Germline CDR1 is KGHDR and CDR2 is SFDVKD. Deletions cut 1 base from V and 3 bases from J, with 9 bases between. CDR3 protein: CATSDLTGLYNEQFF. As DNA, the CDR3 is TGTGCCACCAGTGATTTAACAGGCCTCTACAATGAGCAGTTCTTC.

This clone has just one count. This chain links TRBV13 with TRBJ1-2; no definite D call. CDR1 is PRHDT and CDR2 is FYEKMQ in the germline V gene (reference sequence). V was shortened by 4 bases and J by 2 bases, with 11 bases between the two germline ends. The CDR3 contains 14 residues. Here the CDR3 reads CASSSPARNYGYTF. In nucleotides, the CDR3 is TGTGCCAGCAGCTCTCCGGCCAGGAACTATGGCTACACCTTC. Combining the CDR3 with reference TRBV13 and TRBJ1-2 gives the whole variable domain AAGVIQSPRHLIKEKRETATLKCYPIPRHDTVYWYQQGPGQDPQFLISFYEKMQSDKGSIPDRFSAQQFSDYHSELNMSSLELGDSALYFCASSSPARNYGYTFGSGTRLTVV.

This chain connects TRBV6-5 to TRBJ2-7; D is unclear. CDR1 MNHEY and CDR2 SVGAGI come from the germline V gene. The CDR3 spans 13 residues. V lost 5 bases to trimming and J lost 1 base, with 9 bases between them. DNA for the CDR3: TGTGCCAGCAGTAGAATCGGGTCCTACGAGCAGTACTTC. Amino acids: CASSRIGSYEQYF.

The chain links TRBV19 to TRBJ2-7; 9 bases match TRBD1. This CDR3 contains 15 residues. With V trimmed by 3 bases and J by 7 bases, 10 bases remained unmatched. Germline-derived CDR1 and CDR2 are LNHDA and SQIVND (reference sequence). CDR3 sequence reads: CASSMRTGVRQEQYF. The CDR3 coding sequence is TGTGCCAGTAGTATGCGGACAGGGGTCCGTCAAGAGCAGTACTTC.

This clone has just a few counts. The chain carries TRBV2 and TRBJ1-6, with a tentative D call TRBD1 (5 bases). Germline CDR1 is SNHLY and CDR2 is FYNNEI. The CDR3 runs to 16 residues. Trimming shortened V by 8 bases and J by 5 bases, and 19 bases separated the two germline ends. The CDR3 DNA follows: TGTGCCAGCGGCGCGAGGCAGGGCAGAGATAATTCACCCCTCCACTTT. Amino acids: CASGARQGRDNSPLHF.

The chain carries TRBV2 and TRBJ1-3; D unresolved. CDR3 length equals 12 residues. Between the trimmed V and J ends, which lost 8 bases and 4 bases, there was a span of 9 bases. The V gene's germline CDR1 is SNHLY and CDR2 FYNNEI. The CDR3 spells CASGSRGNTIYF. The CDR3, as DNA: TGTGCCAGCGGCTCCCGAGGAAACACCATATATTTT.

A single count supports this clone. This chain joins TRBV7-9 and TRBJ2-7, with D possibly being TRBD2 (7 bases). The V end was cut by 4 bases, the J end by 3 bases, with 16 bases between. Germline lookup yields CDR1 SEHNR and CDR2 FQNEAQ (reference sequence). The CDR3 is 15 amino acids. The chain's CDR3 is CASSSVLGGLYEQYF. Here the CDR3 DNA reads TGTGCCAGCAGCTCAGTGTTGGGGGGGCTCTACGAGCAGTACTTC. Full variable domain (remainder filled in from reference TRBV7-9 and TRBJ2-7): DTGVSQNPRHKITKRGQNVTFRCDPISEHNRLYWYRQTLGQGPEFLTYFQNEAQLEKSRLLSDRFSAERPKGSFSTLEIQRTEQGDSAMYLCASSSVLGGLYEQYFGPGTRLTVT.

This chain connects TRBV6-1 to TRBJ1-2; TRBD1 matches 11 bases. With 3 bases clipped from V and 6 bases from J, the junction kept 6 bases outside the gene matches. Germline V gene lookup returns CDR1 MNHNS and CDR2 SASEGT. The CDR3 covers 15 residues. As DNA, the CDR3 is TGTGCCAGCAGTGAGCGGGACAGGGGGTACAATGGCTACACCTTC. Its translation is CASSERDRGYNGYTF.

A single count supports this clone. Other nucleotide sequences in the sample specify the same CDR3. This chain joins TRBV3-1 (or the pseudogene TRBV3-2) and TRBJ1-6; no definite D call. CDR1 and CDR2 (germline): LGHDT, YNNKEL (reference sequence). This CDR3 comprises 13 residues. Trimming pared 1 base from V and 7 bases from J, leaving 5 bases between. The CDR3 DNA reads as TGTGCCAGCAGCCAAGGCGGGAATTCACCCCTCCACTTT. Encoded protein: CASSQGGNSPLHF.